The 8 T cell receptor beta chains in this list originate from one sample, sequenced in a study of sequential checkpoint blockade in melanoma. Here immunoSEQ multiplex PCR was the method, and the copy in TCRdb shows in-frame clones only, minus some. The sample lists some 8,000 clones, about 28% occurring once. This sample's treatment: randomized to nivolumab then ipilimumab (arm A) or the reverse (arm B). The specimen was tumor tissue (inferred from file names), collected from a patient given nivolumab and ipilimumab in sequence. The receptors originated from a human donor with melanoma.

The table lists this clone with a few counts. V gene TRBV6-8 combines with J gene TRBJ1-2; 10 bases match TRBD1. Germline V gene lookup returns CDR1 MNHGY and CDR2 SAAAGT. V lost 7 bases and J lost 4; bases outside the gene matches: 9. The CDR3 extends over 15 amino acids. Here the CDR3 reads CASKLPGQGPYGYTF. CDR3 coding DNA: TGTGCCAGCAAATTACCGGGACAGGGGCCCTATGGCTACACCTTC.

The rearrangement links TRBV6-8 to TRBJ2-7; tentative D call: TRBD1 (6 bases). CDR1 and CDR2 (germline): MNHGY, SAAAGT. Trimming pared 5 bases from V and 3 bases from J, leaving 8 bases between. This CDR3 is built from 12 residues. The DNA for the CDR3 is TGTGCCAGCAGTGGGGACATCTACGAGCAGTACTTC. As protein: CASSGDIYEQYF.

V and J are TRBV15 and TRBJ2-3; 11 bases line up with TRBD2. V trimming: 0 bases; J trimming: 1 base; junction bases outside the gene matches: 9. The CDR3 spans 19 residues. The germline CDR1 and CDR2 sequences are LNHNV and YYDKDF (reference sequence). CDR3 sequence: CATSRDAIPGLAGTDTQYF. The CDR3 DNA reads as TGTGCCACCAGCAGAGACGCAATTCCGGGACTAGCGGGCACAGATACGCAGTATTTT.

This rearrangement joins TRBV11-3 to TRBJ2-2, with D perhaps TRBD1 (6 bases). Germline CDR1 reads SGHNT; CDR2 reads YENEEA. The V end was cut by 4 bases, the J end by 4 bases, with 13 bases between. The CDR3 sequence is 15 residues long. The CDR3 loop is CASSWDTPSTGELFF. The CDR3 region has the DNA TGTGCCAGCAGCTGGGACACACCATCCACCGGGGAGCTGTTTTTT.

Only a few counts were recorded for this clone. The chain employs TRBV5-1 and TRBJ2-7, with D maybe TRBD1 (6 bases). The V end was cut by 2 bases, the J end by 4 bases, with 16 bases between. The CDR3 contains 15 residues. Germline V gene data show CDR1 as SGHRS and CDR2 as YFSETQ. The CDR3, as DNA: TGCGCCAGCAGCTTCGACAGGCCTCCTACATACGAGCAGTACTTC. It codes for CASSFDRPPTYEQYF.

This clone has a handful of counts. The chain links TRBV11-3 to TRBJ2-3; TRBD1 agrees at 12 bases. V lost 5 bases and J lost 3; bases outside the gene matches: 6. CDR3 length: 16 residues. Germline V gene lookup returns CDR1 SGHNT and CDR2 YENEEA. Here the CDR3 reads CASSPGTGGRTDTQYF. DNA of the CDR3: TGTGCCAGCAGCCCGGGGACAGGGGGCAGAACAGATACGCAGTATTTT.

This clone has at least ten counts. V and J are TRBV11-3 and TRBJ2-3, with D unresolved. There are 14 residues in the CDR3. The V and J ends lost 5 bases and 4 bases respectively, with 13 bases between them. In germline, CDR1 is SGHNT, CDR2 YENEEA. CDR3 in amino acids: CASSLNVRADTQYF. The DNA for the CDR3 is TGTGCCAGCAGCCTCAACGTCCGGGCAGATACGCAGTATTTT.

This clone was counted many times. The genes are TRBV11-3 and TRBJ2-4, with TRBD2 matching 8 bases. Germline trimming cut 5 bases from V and 15 bases from J; bases unmatched to any gene: 15. This CDR3 comprises 14 residues. Germline CDR1 SGHNT, CDR2 YENEEA. The CDR3 here is CASSPGGAGVGPYF. For the CDR3, the DNA is TGTGCCAGCAGCCCGGGGGGAGCGGGAGTGGGGCCGTACTTC. The full variable domain, in which reference TRBV11-3 and TRBJ2-4 provide the parts outside the CDR3, is EAGVVQSPRYKIIEKKQPVAFWCNPISGHNTLYWYLQNLGQGPELLIRYENEEAVDDSQLPKDRFSAERLKGVDSTLKIQPAELGDSAVYLCASSPGGAGVGPYFGAGTRLSVL.